Given below is one T cell receptor (beta chain) in context. Its antigen is not identified. The sample, about 10 milliliters of peripheral blood, was drawn from each donor. The amount of total RNA extracted per sample was at least 5.5 micrograms. The data were obtained in a study of blood T cells in healthy people across ages. Turning to the study itself: Per two T cells, template switching captured roughly one barcoded beta molecule.

V shed 0 bases and J shed 4 bases, with 22 bases lying between them. The CDR3 has 18 residues. Germline V gene lookup returns CDR1 SNHLY and CDR2 FYNNEI. Using a J-beta primer mix together with a sample-barcoded 5' primer, a second PCR was run for roughly 6 to 11 cycles. TCRdb called the 5' RACE reads again in MiXCR, with one record for every CDR3 protein. The sample includes 1.5 million to 2 million distinct CDR3 sequences, 49% seen only once; the top ten take over 2%. General study points: In long-lived donors, naive CD4+ cell counts and diversity exceeded those of aged donors.

The sequencing input was blood. The clonotype comes from a woman between 40 and 50 years old in good health. The chain carries TRBV2 and TRBJ2-7; tentatively, D is TRBD1 or TRBD2 (7 bases each). The CDR3 region has the DNA TGTGCCAGCAGTGAAGCGCTTGGGCAGGGGGGGATTCTTTACGAGCAGTACTTC. As protein: CASSEALGQGGILYEQYF.